These 25 T cell receptor beta chains were all obtained from the same sample, sequenced in a study of identical twins. A single record per CDR3 protein comes from TCRdb applying MiXCR to the 5' RACE reads. The sample consists of about 470,000 distinct CDR3 sequences, roughly 26% of them appearing once. In addition, the sample was reused for a study of T cells expressing NK-cell markers.

Sequencing input: CD4+ T cells sorted from blood. The receptors were gathered from a woman under 30 in good health.

This clonotype was seen more than once but under ten times. The rearrangement uses TRBV29-1 and TRBJ2-5, with 7 bases matching TRBD2. This CDR3 contains 16 residues. Germline V CDR1 and CDR2: SQVTM, ANQGSEA. V shed 4 bases, J shed 0 bases, and the junction held 11 bases outside the gene matches. The chain's CDR3 is CSVGGGQTENQETQYF. The CDR3 DNA reads TGCAGCGTTGGGGGGGGTCAGACCGAAAACCAAGAGACCCAGTACTTC.

This clonotype has a handful of counts. V is TRBV10-3 and J is TRBJ1-3; D is unclear. This CDR3 spans 17 amino acids. Germline CDR1 reads ENHRY; CDR2 reads SYGVKD. V shed 3 bases and J shed 0 bases, with 15 bases lying between them. CDR3 in DNA: TGTGCCATCAGTGACCCACTTCGACGTTCCTCTGGAAACACCATATATTTT. Amino acids: CAISDPLRRSSGNTIYF.

This clonotype has more than one count but fewer than ten. The V call is TRBV7-9, the J call TRBJ2-3; D may be TRBD2 (5 bases). Germline V lookup: CDR1 SEHNR, CDR2 FQNEAQ (reference sequence). The CDR3 extends over 17 amino acids. The V gene lost 6 bases and the J gene lost 4 bases, with 23 bases spanning the gap. This chain's CDR3 is CASRPTEKTSSSDTQYF. The CDR3 DNA sequence: TGTGCCAGCAGACCCACCGAGAAAACTAGTAGCTCAGATACGCAGTATTTT.

The sample holds a few counts of this clonotype. V is TRBV4-2 and J is TRBJ2-1; D gene uncertain. Per germline, CDR1 LGHNA and CDR2 YNFKEQ. This CDR3 spans 16 amino acids. V dropped 1 base and J dropped 10 bases, with 20 bases sitting between them. CDR3 protein: CASSQASWKARSEQFF. CDR3 nucleotide sequence: TGTGCCAGCAGCCAAGCTTCTTGGAAGGCCCGGTCGGAGCAGTTCTTC.

The chain joins TRBV10-3 to TRBJ2-5; D unresolved. The CDR3 extends over 13 amino acids. Germline lookup yields CDR1 ENHRY and CDR2 SYGVKD. The V end was cut by 8 bases, the J end by 1 base, with 11 bases between. CDR3 sequence: CAISSGLQETQYF. The CDR3 nucleotides are TGTGCCATCTCATCTGGCCTCCAAGAGACCCAGTACTTC.

The genes are TRBV10-2 and TRBJ2-1; tentative D call: TRBD1 (6 bases). The germline V gene encodes CDR1 WSHSY and CDR2 SAAADI. Deletions cut 3 bases from V and 7 bases from J, with 13 bases between. The CDR3 is 14 residues long. The CDR3 loop reads CASSDGDTLNEQFF. The CDR3 nucleotides are TGCGCCAGCAGTGATGGGGACACCTTAAATGAGCAGTTCTTC.

This clonotype has only a few counts. The chain uses TRBV6-5 and TRBJ2-2, with D possibly TRBD2 on 5 matching bases. The CDR3 loop spans 15 amino acids. Germline assignment: CDR1 MNHEY and CDR2 SVGAGI. The V end lost 2 bases, the J end lost 4 bases, and 11 bases lay between the germline ends. CDR3 nucleotide sequence: TGTGCCAGCAGTTACGCCCTTCGGGGCACCGGGGAGCTGTTTTTT. It encodes CASSYALRGTGELFF.

This sequence joins TRBV20-1 and TRBJ2-7, with 8 positions matching TRBD1. The CDR3 has 13 residues. Per the germline V gene, CDR1 is DFQATT and CDR2 is SNEGSKA (reference sequence). V was pared by 6 bases and J by 2 bases, with 6 bases of the junction left unmatched. CDR3 nucleotides: TGCAGTGCCCTCGACAGGGGCCCCTACGAGCAGTACTTC. Protein: CSALDRGPYEQYF.

The chain employs TRBV7-3 and TRBJ2-2, with TRBD2 matching 8 bases. The junction had 4 bases not matched to a gene; V was cut back by 0 bases and J by 1 base. The CDR3 spans 17 residues. The germline V gene encodes CDR1 SGHTA and CDR2 FQGTGA. CDR3 bases: TGTGCCAGCAGCTTAACCCCCGGGACTAGGAACACCGGGGAGCTGTTTTTT. Translated: CASSLTPGTRNTGELFF.

This clonotype has a handful of counts. V gene TRBV20-1 combines with J gene TRBJ2-5; unclear D gene. The CDR3 sequence is 15 residues long. Germline CDR1 is DFQATT and CDR2 is SNEGSKA (reference sequence). The V and J ends lost 3 bases and 1 base respectively, with 15 bases between them. CDR3 DNA sequence: TGCAGTGCTAGCCCCCAGTCAGGATTCCAAGAGACCCAGTACTTC. Residues: CSASPQSGFQETQYF.

CDR3 nucleotides: TGCGCCAGCAGCTCCTGGCCGGGGACAGAGGACGAGCAGTACTTC. Its translation is CASSSWPGTEDEQYF. This chain joins TRBV5-1 and TRBJ2-7; 7 nucleotides agree with TRBD1. The CDR3 loop spans 15 amino acids. The germline CDR1 and CDR2 sequences are SGHRS and YFSETQ. Trimming took 3 bases from V and 5 from J; bases not matched to a gene: 11.

The sample holds a few counts of this clonotype. The chain recombines TRBV2 with TRBJ1-2, with unresolved D. This CDR3 is 12 amino acids long. In germline, CDR1 is SNHLY, CDR2 FYNNEI. Trimming took 7 bases from V and 7 from J, leaving 13 bases between them. The CDR3 DNA sequence: TGTGCCAGCACCAGAGAGGGTAGTGGCTACACCTTC. This sequence encodes CASTREGSGYTF.

Ten or more counts support this clonotype. This chain joins TRBV3-1 and TRBJ2-3; D gene uncertain. Looked up from germline, CDR1 is LGHDT and CDR2 is YNNKEL (reference sequence). CDR3 size: 13 residues. The V end was cut by 0 bases, the J end by 2 bases, with 3 bases between. The CDR3 region is CASSQDYTDTQYF. The DNA for the CDR3 is TGTGCCAGCAGCCAAGACTACACAGATACGCAGTATTTT.

This clonotype was detected only a few times. This chain uses TRBV3-1 with TRBJ2-7; D is unresolved. Germline V gives CDR1 LGHDT, CDR2 YNNKEL (reference sequence). CDR3 length: 14 residues. The V gene lost 3 bases and the J gene lost 4 bases, with 13 bases spanning the gap. CDR3 amino acids: CASSHWQSTYEQYF. The CDR3 DNA follows: TGTGCCAGCAGCCACTGGCAGTCCACATACGAGCAGTACTTC.

This clonotype showed up just a few times. This chain links TRBV7-9 with TRBJ2-1; no firm D call. Germline V gene lookup returns CDR1 SEHNR and CDR2 FQNEAQ (reference sequence). V was clipped by 0 bases and J by 7 bases, with 10 bases between them. The CDR3 length is 14 residues. In DNA, the CDR3 is TGTGCCAGCAGCTTAGCGGGCTATGGTAATGAGCAGTTCTTC. It specifies CASSLAGYGNEQFF.

This clonotype was recorded a few times. V is TRBV5-1 and J is TRBJ1-1; D may be TRBD1 (5 bases). The CDR3 contains 16 residues. V was pared by 4 bases and J by 2 bases, with 18 bases between. The germline gives CDR1 SGHRS, CDR2 YFSETQ. CDR3 bases: TGCGCCAGCAGCCCACCCCTCCAGGGAAGAAACACTGAAGCTTTCTTT. As protein: CASSPPLQGRNTEAFF.

The rearrangement uses TRBV6-1 and TRBJ2-3; TRBD2 is a possible D gene (7 bases). Germline assignment: CDR1 MNHNS and CDR2 SASEGT. The V end lost 8 bases, the J end lost 7 bases, and 16 bases lay between the germline ends. The CDR3 is made up of 13 amino acids. For the CDR3, the DNA is TGTGCCAGCCGGGGGGCGGGGGCCCATACGCAGTATTTT. Protein sequence: CASRGAGAHTQYF.

This clonotype appeared many times. The chain employs TRBV7-2 and TRBJ1-2; D unresolved. The CDR3 contains 13 residues. The V gene's germline CDR1 is SGHTA and CDR2 FQGNSA. Trimming removed 5 bases from V and 8 bases from J, with 15 bases in between. CDR3 loop: CASSQGPFPGYTF. Written as DNA, the CDR3 is TGTGCCAGCAGCCAAGGCCCCTTCCCAGGCTACACCTTC.

The V gene is TRBV3-1, the J gene TRBJ2-1; TRBD2 agrees at 9 bases. The CDR3 length is 16 residues. V trimming: 5 bases; J trimming: 0 bases; junction bases outside the gene matches: 5. CDR1 is LGHDT, CDR2 YNNKEL, per germline (reference sequence). The CDR3 coding sequence is TGTGCCAGCAGCACCACTAGCGGGCACTCCTACAATGAGCAGTTCTTC. Translated, it gives CASSTTSGHSYNEQFF.

This clonotype was recorded at least ten times. CDR3: CSVAGAGDTQYF. As DNA, the CDR3 is TGCAGCGTAGCGGGAGCTGGAGATACGCAGTATTTT. The J gene is TRBJ2-3, the V gene TRBV29-1, with 8 bases fitting TRBD2. The CDR3 sequence is 12 residues long. Germline CDR1 and CDR2: SQVTM and ANQGSEA. Trimming removed 6 bases from V and 5 bases from J; junction bases left unmatched: 4.

The chain carries TRBV10-3 and TRBJ1-1; D not certain. The V end lost 0 bases, the J end lost 4 bases, and 9 bases lay between the germline ends. This CDR3 contains 14 residues. Germline lookup yields CDR1 ENHRY and CDR2 SYGVKD. The CDR3 bases are TGTGCCATCAGTGAGTCTGGGGAAGGCACTGAAGCTTTCTTT. Translated: CAISESGEGTEAFF.

The chain links TRBV27 to TRBJ2-7; 8 bases fit TRBD1. Unmatched junction bases numbered 10, after V lost 4 bases and J lost 5 bases. CDR1 and CDR2 from the germline V gene are MNHEY and SMNVEV (reference sequence). The CDR3 contains 15 residues. Here the CDR3 DNA reads TGTGCCAGCAGTTCCAGGGGGCGCAAGGTCCACGAGCAGTACTTC. This codes for CASSSRGRKVHEQYF.

At least ten counts were recorded for this clonotype. The chain combines TRBV14 with TRBJ1-1; possible D gene TRBD1, 5 bases. V was pared by 1 base and J by 1 base, with 10 bases between. CDR1 and CDR2 from the germline V gene are SGHDN and FVKESK. The CDR3 has 15 amino acids. Here the CDR3 DNA reads TGTGCCAGCAGCCAAGTGCAGGGACGGAACACTGAAGCTTTCTTT. It codes for CASSQVQGRNTEAFF.

The V and J genes are TRBV7-2 and TRBJ2-5, with TRBD2 matching 9 bases. V gave up 4 bases and J gave up 7 bases; unmatched junction bases: 7. The germline gives CDR1 SGHTA, CDR2 FQGNSA. This CDR3 is built from 14 residues. The CDR3 nucleotides read TGTGCCAGCAGCTCAGCGGGGGGCCCAGGGACCCAGTACTTC. This translates into CASSSAGGPGTQYF. Filled out from reference TRBV7-2 and TRBJ2-5, the complete variable domain reads GAGVSQSPSNKVTEKGKDVELRCDPISGHTALYWYRQSLGQGLEFLIYFQGNSAPDKSGLPSDRFSAERTGGSVSTLTIQRTQQEDSAVYLCASSSAGGPGTQYFGPGTRLLVL.

The V and J genes are TRBV12-3 or TRBV12-4 and TRBJ2-7, with 9 bases fitting TRBD2. The V segment lost 1 base and the J segment 9 bases; nucleotides outside the gene matches: 7. The CDR3 length is 14 residues. The CDR3 region is CASSLGPSGDGQYF. Here the CDR3 DNA reads TGTGCCAGCAGTTTAGGTCCTAGCGGGGATGGGCAGTACTTC.